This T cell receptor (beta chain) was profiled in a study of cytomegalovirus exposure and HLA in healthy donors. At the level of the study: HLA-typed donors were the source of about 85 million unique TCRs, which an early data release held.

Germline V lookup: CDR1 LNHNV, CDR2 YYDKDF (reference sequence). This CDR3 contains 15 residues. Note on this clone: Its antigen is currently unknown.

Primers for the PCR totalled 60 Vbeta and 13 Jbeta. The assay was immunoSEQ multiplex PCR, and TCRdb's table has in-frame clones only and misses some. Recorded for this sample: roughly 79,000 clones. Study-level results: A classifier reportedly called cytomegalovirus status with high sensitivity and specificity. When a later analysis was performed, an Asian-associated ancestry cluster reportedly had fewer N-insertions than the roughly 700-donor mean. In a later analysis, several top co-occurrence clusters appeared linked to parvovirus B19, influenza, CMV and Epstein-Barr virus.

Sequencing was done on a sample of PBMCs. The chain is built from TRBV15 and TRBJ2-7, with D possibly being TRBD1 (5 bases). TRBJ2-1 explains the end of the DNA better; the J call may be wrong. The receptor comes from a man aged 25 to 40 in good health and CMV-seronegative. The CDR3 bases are TGTGCCACCAGCAGAGATCAGGGCTCCTACAATGAGCAGTTCTTC. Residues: CATSRDQGSYNEQFF.